This T cell receptor beta chain derives from a study of HIV-infected patients and healthy controls. The V gene lost 0 bases and the J gene lost 4 bases, with 4 bases spanning the gap. Germline V CDR1 and CDR2: SGHKS, YYEKEE (reference sequence). CDR3 length equals 12 residues. TCRdb redid the calling of the 5' RACE reads with MiXCR, one entry per CDR3 protein. The table includes about 64,000 distinct CDR3 sequences, roughly 19% detected once. The sample comprised CD4+ T cells from blood. The chain carries TRBV5-5 and TRBJ1-1; the D is unclear. The source is a human donor in good health. The CDR3 loop is CASSLVGTEAFF. CDR3 DNA sequence: TGTGCCAGCAGCTTGGTGGGCACTGAAGCTTTCTTT. The variable domain in full, completed from reference TRBV5-5 and TRBJ1-1, reads DAGVTQSPTHLIKTRGQQVTLRCSPISGHKSVSWYQQVLGQGPQFIFQYYEKEERGRGNFPDRFSARQFPNYSSELNVNALLLGDSALYLCASSLVGTEAFFGQGTRLTVV.